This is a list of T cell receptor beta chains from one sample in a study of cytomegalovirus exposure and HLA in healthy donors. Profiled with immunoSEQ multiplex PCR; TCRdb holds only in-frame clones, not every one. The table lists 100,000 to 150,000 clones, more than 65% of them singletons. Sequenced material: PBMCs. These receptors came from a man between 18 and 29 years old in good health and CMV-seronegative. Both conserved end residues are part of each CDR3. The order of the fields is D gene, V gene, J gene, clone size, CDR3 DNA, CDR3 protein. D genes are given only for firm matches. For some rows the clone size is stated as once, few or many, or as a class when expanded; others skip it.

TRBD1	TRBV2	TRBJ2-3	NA	TGTGCCAGCCGGGACAGTTCCACAGATACGCAGTATTTT	CASRDSSTDTQYF
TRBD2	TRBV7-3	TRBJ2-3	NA	TGTGCCAGCAGCCTGGGACTAGCGGGGGTCACAGATACGCAGTATTTT	CASSLGLAGVTDTQYF
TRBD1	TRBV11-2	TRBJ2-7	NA	TGTGCCAGCAGCCCACGATACAGGGGGCCCTCCTCCTACGAGCAGTACTTC	CASSPRYRGPSSYEQYF
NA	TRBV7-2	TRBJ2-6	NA	TGTGCCAGCAGCCGGGGGTCAGGTGGGGCCAACGTCCTGACTTTC	CASSRGSGGANVLTF
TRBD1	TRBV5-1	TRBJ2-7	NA	TGCGCCAGCAGCTTGGCGGGACAGGGACCGGGCGAGCAGTACTTC	CASSLAGQGPGEQYF
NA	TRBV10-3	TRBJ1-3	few	TGTGCCATCAGTGAGTCTGGACTCTCTGGAAACACCATATATTTT	CAISESGLSGNTIYF
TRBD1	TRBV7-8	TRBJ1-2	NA	TGTGCCAGCAGCTTAGAGCGGGACAGGGGAGGCAGAGGCTACACCTTC	CASSLERDRGGRGYTF
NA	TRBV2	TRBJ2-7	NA	TGTGCCAGCAGTCGTAGCTCCTACGAGCAGTACTTC	CASSRSSYEQYF
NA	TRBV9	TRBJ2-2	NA	TGTGCCAGCAGCGCGAGGGATAAAGGTTACACCGGGGAGCTGTTTTTT	CASSARDKGYTGELFF
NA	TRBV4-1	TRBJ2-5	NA	TGCGCCAGCAGCCGCGCTGAACAAGAGACCCAGTACTTC	CASSRAEQETQYF
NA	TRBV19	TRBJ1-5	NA	TGTGCCAGTAAAGAAGGAGGGAAAAATCAGCCCCAGCATTTT	CASKEGGKNQPQHF
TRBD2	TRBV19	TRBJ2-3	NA	TGTGCCAGTTTGGGGACTAGCGGGGGGCCGTATACGCAGTATTTT	CASLGTSGGPYTQYF
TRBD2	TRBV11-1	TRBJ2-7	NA	TGTGCCAGCAGCTTAGCCGGGACTAGCGGAGGGATCGAGCAGTACTTC	CASSLAGTSGGIEQYF
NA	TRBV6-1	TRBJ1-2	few	TGTGCCAGCAGTGAGGGGGGAAGCTATGGCTACACCTTC	CASSEGGSYGYTF
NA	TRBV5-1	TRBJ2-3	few	TGCGCCAGCAGCTTGGGAGTAGATACGCAGTATTTT	CASSLGVDTQYF
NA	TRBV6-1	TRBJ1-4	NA	TGTGCCAGCAATGAGCCTCGGGAGCGGGTAGGGGAAAAACTGTTTTTT	CASNEPRERVGEKLFF
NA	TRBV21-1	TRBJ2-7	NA	TGTGCCAGCATAATCAGGGGGAACTACGAGCAGTACTTC	CASIIRGNYEQYF
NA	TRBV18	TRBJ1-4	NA	TGTGCCAGCTCCCCCAGGGGTGGGGGTGAAAAACTGTTTTTT	CASSPRGGGEKLFF
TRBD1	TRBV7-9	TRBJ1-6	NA	TGTGCCAGCAGCCCTGGGGACAGGGGTAATTCACCCCTCCACTTT	CASSPGDRGNSPLHF
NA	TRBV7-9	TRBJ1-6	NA	TGTGCCAGCAGTCCATTGGGGCAGGGCAACTCACCCCTCCACTTT	CASSPLGQGNSPLHF
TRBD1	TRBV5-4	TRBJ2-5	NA	TGTGCCAGCAGCTTGGACAGGGGGCGAGAGACCCAGTACTTC	CASSLDRGRETQYF
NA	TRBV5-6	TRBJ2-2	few	TGTGCCAGCAGCCCGGTCGTTATGCTGGGGGAGCTGTTTTTT	CASSPVVMLGELFF
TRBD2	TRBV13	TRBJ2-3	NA	TGTGCCAGCAGCCGCGGGGGTGCTACAGATACGCAGTATTTT	CASSRGGATDTQYF
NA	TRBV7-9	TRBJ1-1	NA	TGTGCCAGCAGCTTAGCAGGGGATGAGGCTTTCTTT	CASSLAGDEAFF
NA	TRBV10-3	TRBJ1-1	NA	TGTGCCATCAGTGATACAATTAACACTGAAGCTTTCTTT	CAISDTINTEAFF
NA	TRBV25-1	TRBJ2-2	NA	TGTGCCAGCAGTGGCCGGAGCACCGGGGAGCTGTTTTTT	CASSGRSTGELFF
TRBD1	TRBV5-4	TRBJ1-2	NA	TGTGCCAGCAGCTTGGCACAGGGGGCTAGCTATGGCTACACCTTC	CASSLAQGASYGYTF
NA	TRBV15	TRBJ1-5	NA	TGTGCCACCAGCAGAGCCCAGAATCAGCCCCAGCATTTT	CATSRAQNQPQHF
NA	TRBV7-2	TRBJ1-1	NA	TGTGCCAGCAGCTTAACCGACTTTAGTGAAGCTTTCTTT	CASSLTDFSEAFF
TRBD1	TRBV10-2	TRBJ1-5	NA	TGCGCCAGCAGTGTGGCAGGGGGTTACAATCAGCCCCAGCATTTT	CASSVAGGYNQPQHF
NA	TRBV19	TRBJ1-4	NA	TGTGCCAGTAGTATAGAGGCGGGGGCTGGAGCTGAAAAACTGTTTTTT	CASSIEAGAGAEKLFF
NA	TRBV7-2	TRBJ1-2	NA	TGTGCCAGCAGCCTTGACTATGGCTACACCTTC	CASSLDYGYTF
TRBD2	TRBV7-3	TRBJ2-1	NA	TGTGCCAGCAGCTTAGTGGTAGCGGGGGGGCCGGAGGAGCAGTTCTTC	CASSLVVAGGPEEQFF
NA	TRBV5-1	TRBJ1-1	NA	TGCGCCAGCAGCTTAGGCGGGGGCAGGAACACTGAAGCTTTCTTT	CASSLGGGRNTEAFF
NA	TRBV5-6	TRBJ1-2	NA	TGTGCCAGCAGCTTGCAGGTCCTCGATGGCTACACCTTC	CASSLQVLDGYTF
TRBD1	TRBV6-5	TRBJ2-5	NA	TGTGCCAGCAGCGAAGGGGGCTATGGGACCCAGTACTTC	CASSEGGYGTQYF
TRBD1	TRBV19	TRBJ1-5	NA	TGTGCCAGTAGTGTCGGGACAGGCTATCAGCCCCAGCATTTT	CASSVGTGYQPQHF
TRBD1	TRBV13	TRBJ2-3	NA	TGTGCCAGCAGCCCAGGACAGGTGGGCACAGATACGCAGTATTTT	CASSPGQVGTDTQYF
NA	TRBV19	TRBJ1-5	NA	TGTGCCAGTATCCCCAATGGGGGGGTAGGCAATCAGCCCCAGCATTTT	CASIPNGGVGNQPQHF
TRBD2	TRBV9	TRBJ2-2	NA	TGTGCCAGCAGCGTAGTACCTAGCGGGGGCACCGGGGAGCTGTTTTTT	CASSVVPSGGTGELFF
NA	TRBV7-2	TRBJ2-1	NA	TGTGCCAGCAGCTTAGATAGGGGGAGGGGTGAGCAGTTCTTC	CASSLDRGRGEQFF
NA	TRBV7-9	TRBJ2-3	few	TGTTCCAGCAGCCCCATGGATACGCAGTATTTT	CSSSPMDTQYF
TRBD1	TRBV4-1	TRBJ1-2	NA	TGCGCCAGCAGCCAAGGCGCTTTACGTGACAGGGTCATAGATGGCTGCACCTTC	CASSQGALRDRVIDGCTF
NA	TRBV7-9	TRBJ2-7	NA	TGTGCCAGCAGCCCCCCCGAGCCCGGACAGTACGAGCAGTACTTC	CASSPPEPGQYEQYF
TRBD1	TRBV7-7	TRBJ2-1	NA	TGTGCCAGCAGCCCCGGGACAGGGGGGCTCAGCGCGGAGCAGTTCTTC	CASSPGTGGLSAEQFF
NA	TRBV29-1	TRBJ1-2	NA	TGCAGCGTTGAAGAGATGGGGCGCAGGGCTGGCTACACCTTC	CSVEEMGRRAGYTF
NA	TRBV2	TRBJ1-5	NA	TGTGCCAGCTCCTACGGAGGGGTTAGCAATCAGCCCCAGCATTTT	CASSYGGVSNQPQHF
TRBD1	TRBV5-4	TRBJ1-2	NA	TGTGCCAGCAGCCCAGGGACAGGGGAAGGCTACACCTTC	CASSPGTGEGYTF
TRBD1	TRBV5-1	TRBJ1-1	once	TGCGCCAGCAGCTCTTGGACAGGCGGCACTGAAGCTTTCTTT	CASSSWTGGTEAFF
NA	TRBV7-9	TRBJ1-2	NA	TGTGCCAGCGGCCACGGGACATTCCTAGGCTACACCTTC	CASGHGTFLGYTF